This T cell receptor (beta chain) was recovered during a study of T cell responses to AZD1222 COVID-19 vaccine. Whole-study findings and limits: Mostly white British, mostly female donors; authors suggested clonal diversity may be underestimated. At baseline, just six AZD1222 recipients tested seropositive. After two AZD1222 doses, spike-specific TCR breadth and depth rose versus day 0. Nearly half of spike-specific TCRs reportedly target variant regions that are unmutated in the B.1.351 and B.1.1.7 variants.

A note on this clone: What it binds is not known.

CDR1 is SGHRS and CDR2 is YFSETQ in the germline V gene. This CDR3 contains 13 residues. V was pared by 0 bases and J by 7 bases, with 5 bases between. Produced via immunoSEQ multiplex PCR; TCRdb's table is partial and in-frame only. The sample has 120,000 or so clones; over 70% are singletons. The chain has TRBV5-1 and TRBJ1-6; D unresolved. The origin of this receptor is an adult in good health. Sample: peripheral blood, taken on day 0 of AZD1222 vaccination. In DNA form, the CDR3 reads TGCGCCAGCAGCTTGGATCCGAATTCACCCCTCCACTTT. Protein sequence: CASSLDPNSPLHF.